The 2 T cell receptor beta chains below all came from one sample that was sequenced in a study of cytomegalovirus exposure and HLA in healthy donors. Researchers ran the PCR with 60 Vbeta and 13 Jbeta primers. Clones were read by immunoSEQ multiplex PCR, and TCRdb kept only the in-frame ones, dropping some. The profile covers around 130,000 clones, with around three quarters appearing a single time and 5% to 5.5% taken by the ten largest. Sequencing was performed on PBMCs. The receptors here all came from a man aged 30 to 39 in good health and CMV-seronegative.

This clone was recorded only once. The genes are TRBV7-9 and TRBJ1-2, with D perhaps TRBD1 (5 bases). The V end lost 11 bases, the J end lost 2 bases, and 18 bases lay between the germline ends. This CDR3 is 14 amino acids long. Germline CDR1 and CDR2: SEHNR and FQNEAQ (reference sequence). The CDR3, as DNA: TGTGCCGGGACGAATCGGAGGGTCAACTATGGCTACACCTTC. This codes for CAGTNRRVNYGYTF.

This chain uses TRBV11-2 with TRBJ1-1; D is unresolved. The CDR3 totals 13 residues. V was shortened by 3 bases and J by 2 bases, with 7 bases between the two germline ends. Germline V gene data show CDR1 as SGHAT and CDR2 as FQNNGV. CDR3 sequence reads: CASSFYRNTEAFF. Written as DNA, the CDR3 is TGTGCCAGCAGCTTCTATCGAAACACTGAAGCTTTCTTT.